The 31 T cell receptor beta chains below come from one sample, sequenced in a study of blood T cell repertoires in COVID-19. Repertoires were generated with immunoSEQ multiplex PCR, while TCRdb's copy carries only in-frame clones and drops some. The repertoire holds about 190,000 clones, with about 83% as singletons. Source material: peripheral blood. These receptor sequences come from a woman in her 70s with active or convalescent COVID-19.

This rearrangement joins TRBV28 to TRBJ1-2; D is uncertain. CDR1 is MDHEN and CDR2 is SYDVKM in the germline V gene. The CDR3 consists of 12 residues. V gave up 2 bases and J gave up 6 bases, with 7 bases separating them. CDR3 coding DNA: TGTGCCAGCAGTTTAGGCGGGGATGGCTACACCTTC. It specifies CASSLGGDGYTF.

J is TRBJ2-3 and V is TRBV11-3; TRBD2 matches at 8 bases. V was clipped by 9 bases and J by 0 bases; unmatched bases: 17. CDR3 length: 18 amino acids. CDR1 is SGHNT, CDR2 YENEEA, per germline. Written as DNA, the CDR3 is TGTGCCAGAGGGGTCCGGGAGGGTCGCATTGAAAGCACAGATACGCAGTATTTT. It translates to CARGVREGRIESTDTQYF.

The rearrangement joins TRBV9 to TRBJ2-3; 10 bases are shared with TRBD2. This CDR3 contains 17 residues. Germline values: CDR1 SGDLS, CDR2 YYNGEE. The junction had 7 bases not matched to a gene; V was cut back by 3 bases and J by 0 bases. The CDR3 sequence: CASSGASGSGSTDTQYF. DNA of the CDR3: TGTGCCAGCAGCGGGGCTAGCGGGAGTGGGAGCACAGATACGCAGTATTTT.

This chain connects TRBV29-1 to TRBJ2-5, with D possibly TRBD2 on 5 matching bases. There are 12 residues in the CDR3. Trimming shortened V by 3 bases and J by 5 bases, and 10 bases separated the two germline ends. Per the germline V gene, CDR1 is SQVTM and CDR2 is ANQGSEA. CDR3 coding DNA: TGCAGCGTTGATGCGGGCTGGGAGACCCAGTACTTC. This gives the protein CSVDAGWETQYF.

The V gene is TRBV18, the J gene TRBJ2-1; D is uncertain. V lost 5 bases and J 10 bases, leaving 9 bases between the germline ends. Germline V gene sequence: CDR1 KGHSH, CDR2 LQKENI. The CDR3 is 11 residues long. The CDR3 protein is CASSTSGEQFF. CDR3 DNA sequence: TGTGCCAGCTCAACCAGTGGCGAGCAGTTCTTC.

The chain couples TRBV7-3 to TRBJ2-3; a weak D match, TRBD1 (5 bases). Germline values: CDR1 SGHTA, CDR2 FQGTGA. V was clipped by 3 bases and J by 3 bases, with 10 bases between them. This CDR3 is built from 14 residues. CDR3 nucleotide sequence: TGTGCCAGCAGCTTTGGGGCGAGGACAGATACGCAGTATTTT. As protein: CASSFGARTDTQYF. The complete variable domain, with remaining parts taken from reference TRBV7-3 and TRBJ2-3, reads GAGVSQTPSNKVTEKGKYVELRCDPISGHTALYWYRQSLGQGPEFLIYFQGTGAADDSGLPNDRFFAVRPEGSVSTLKIQRTERGDSAVYLCASSFGARTDTQYFGPGTRLTVL.

The CDR3 here is CASSPTSGPTDTQYF. In DNA form, the CDR3 reads TGTGCCAGCAGCCCAACTAGCGGTCCCACAGATACGCAGTATTTT. The chain is built from TRBV4-2 and TRBJ2-3; 8 bases align to TRBD2. Trimming cost V 4 bases and J 2 bases; bases outside gene matches: 5. The CDR3 sequence is 15 residues long. Germline loops: CDR1 LGHNA, CDR2 YNFKEQ.

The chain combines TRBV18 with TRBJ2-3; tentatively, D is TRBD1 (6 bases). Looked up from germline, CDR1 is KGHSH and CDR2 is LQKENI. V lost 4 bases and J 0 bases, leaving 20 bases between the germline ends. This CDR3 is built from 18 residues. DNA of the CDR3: TGTGCCAGCTCACAATTTACCAGGACAGAAACTAGCACAGATACGCAGTATTTT. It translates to CASSQFTRTETSTDTQYF.

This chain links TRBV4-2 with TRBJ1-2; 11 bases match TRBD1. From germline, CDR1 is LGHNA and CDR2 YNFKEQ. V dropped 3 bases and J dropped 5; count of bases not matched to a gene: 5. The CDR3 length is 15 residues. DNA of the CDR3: TGTGCCAGCAGCCAGGCCGGACAGGGGGCTTATGGCTACACCTTC. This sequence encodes CASSQAGQGAYGYTF.

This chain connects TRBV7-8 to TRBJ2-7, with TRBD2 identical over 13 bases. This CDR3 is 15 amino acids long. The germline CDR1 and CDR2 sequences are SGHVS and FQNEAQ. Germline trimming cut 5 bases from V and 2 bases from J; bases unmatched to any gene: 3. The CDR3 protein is CASSPGLAGTYEQYF. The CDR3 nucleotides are TGTGCCAGCAGCCCGGGACTAGCGGGAACCTACGAGCAGTACTTC.

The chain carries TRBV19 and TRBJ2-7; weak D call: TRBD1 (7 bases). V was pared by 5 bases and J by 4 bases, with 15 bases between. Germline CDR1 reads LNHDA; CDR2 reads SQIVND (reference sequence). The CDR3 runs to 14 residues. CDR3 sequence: CASSEAAGGYEQYF. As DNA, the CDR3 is TGTGCCAGTAGTGAGGCGGCAGGGGGGTACGAGCAGTACTTC.

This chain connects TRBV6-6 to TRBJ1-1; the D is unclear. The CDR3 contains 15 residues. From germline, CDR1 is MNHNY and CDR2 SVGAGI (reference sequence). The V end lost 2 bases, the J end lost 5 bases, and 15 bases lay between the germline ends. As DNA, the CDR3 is TGTGCCAGCAGTTACGAGGGCGGGCGGGGAACTGAAGCTTTCTTT. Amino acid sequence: CASSYEGGRGTEAFF.

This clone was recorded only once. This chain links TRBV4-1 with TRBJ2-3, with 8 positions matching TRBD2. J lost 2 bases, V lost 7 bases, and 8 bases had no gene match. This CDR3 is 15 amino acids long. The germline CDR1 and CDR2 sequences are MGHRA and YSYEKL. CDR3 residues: CASTASGRATDTQYF. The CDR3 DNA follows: TGCGCCAGCACCGCCTCCGGGAGGGCCACAGATACGCAGTATTTT.

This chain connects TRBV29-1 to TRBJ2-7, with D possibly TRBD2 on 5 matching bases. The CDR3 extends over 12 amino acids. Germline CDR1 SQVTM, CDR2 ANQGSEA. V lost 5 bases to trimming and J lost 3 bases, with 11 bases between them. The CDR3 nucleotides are TGCAGCGTTCTCGAGGGCAGCTACGAGCAGTACTTC. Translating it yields CSVLEGSYEQYF.

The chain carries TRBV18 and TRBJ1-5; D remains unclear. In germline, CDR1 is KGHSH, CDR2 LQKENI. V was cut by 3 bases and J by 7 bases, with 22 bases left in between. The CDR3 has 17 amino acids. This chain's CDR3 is CASSPTRGVFTDQPQHF. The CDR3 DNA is TGTGCCAGCTCACCGACCCGCGGGGTTTTTACGGACCAGCCCCAGCATTTT.

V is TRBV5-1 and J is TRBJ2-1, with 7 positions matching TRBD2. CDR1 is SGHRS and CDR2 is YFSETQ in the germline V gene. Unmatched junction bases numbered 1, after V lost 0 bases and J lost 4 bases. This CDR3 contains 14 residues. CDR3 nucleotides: TGCGCCAGCAGCTTGGCACTAGCGTACAATGAGCAGTTCTTC. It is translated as CASSLALAYNEQFF.

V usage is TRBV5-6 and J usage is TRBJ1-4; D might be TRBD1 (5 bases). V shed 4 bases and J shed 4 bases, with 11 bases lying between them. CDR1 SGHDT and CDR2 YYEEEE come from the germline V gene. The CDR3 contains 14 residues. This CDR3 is CASSTGLLNEKLFF. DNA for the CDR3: TGTGCCAGCAGCACGGGACTGCTTAATGAAAAACTGTTTTTT.

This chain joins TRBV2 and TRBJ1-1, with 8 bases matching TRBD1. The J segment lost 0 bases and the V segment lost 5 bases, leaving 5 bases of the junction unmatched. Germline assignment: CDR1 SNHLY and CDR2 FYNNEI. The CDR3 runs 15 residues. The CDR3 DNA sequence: TGTGCCAGCAGTCCTCGACAGGGGATGAACACTGAAGCTTTCTTT. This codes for CASSPRQGMNTEAFF. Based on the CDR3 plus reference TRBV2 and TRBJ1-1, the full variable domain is EPEVTQTPSHQVTQMGQEVILRCVPISNHLYFYWYRQILGQKVEFLVSFYNNEISEKSEIFDDQFSVERPDGSNFTLKIRSTKLEDSAMYFCASSPRQGMNTEAFFGQGTRLTVV.

The CDR3 DNA follows: TGCAGTGCTAGTTCGGGACAGGGTTGGAACGAGCAGTACTTC. Its translation is CSASSGQGWNEQYF. The chain uses TRBV20-1 and TRBJ2-7, with 9 bases fitting TRBD1. This CDR3 region has 14 residues. Unmatched junction bases numbered 8, after V lost 3 bases and J lost 5 bases. Germline values: CDR1 DFQATT, CDR2 SNEGSKA (reference sequence).

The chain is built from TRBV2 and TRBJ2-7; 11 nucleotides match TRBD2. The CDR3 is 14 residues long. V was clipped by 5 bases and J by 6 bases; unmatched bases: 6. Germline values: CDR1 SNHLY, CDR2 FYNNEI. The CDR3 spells CASSPLAGGGEQYF. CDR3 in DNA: TGTGCCAGCAGTCCTCTAGCGGGAGGAGGCGAGCAGTACTTC.

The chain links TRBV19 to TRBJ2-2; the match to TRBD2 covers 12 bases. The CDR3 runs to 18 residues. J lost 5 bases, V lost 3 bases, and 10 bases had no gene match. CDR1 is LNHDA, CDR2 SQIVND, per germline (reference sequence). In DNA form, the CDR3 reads TGTGCCAGTAGTATCCTGGGGTCCCTAGCGGGAGGGACCGGGGAGCTGTTTTTT. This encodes CASSILGSLAGGTGELFF.

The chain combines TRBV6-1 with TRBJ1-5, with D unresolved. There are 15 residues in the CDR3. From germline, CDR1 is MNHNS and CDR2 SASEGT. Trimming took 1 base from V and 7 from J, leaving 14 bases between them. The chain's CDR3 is CASSEGVDERQPQHF. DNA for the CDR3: TGTGCCAGCAGTGAAGGAGTCGACGAGAGGCAGCCCCAGCATTTT.

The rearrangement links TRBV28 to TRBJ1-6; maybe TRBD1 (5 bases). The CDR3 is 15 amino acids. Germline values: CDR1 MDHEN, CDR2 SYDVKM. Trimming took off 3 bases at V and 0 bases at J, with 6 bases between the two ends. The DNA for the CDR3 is TGTGCCAGCAGTTTCGACAGCTCCTATAATTCACCCCTCCACTTT. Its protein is CASSFDSSYNSPLHF.

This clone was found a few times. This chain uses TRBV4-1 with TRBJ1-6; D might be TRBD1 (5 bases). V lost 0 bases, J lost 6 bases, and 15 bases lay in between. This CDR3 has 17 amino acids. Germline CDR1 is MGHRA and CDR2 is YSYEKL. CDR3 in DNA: TGCGCCAGCAGCCAAGAGGGGGGATGGGCCTTTAATTCACCCCTCCACTTT. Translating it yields CASSQEGGWAFNSPLHF.

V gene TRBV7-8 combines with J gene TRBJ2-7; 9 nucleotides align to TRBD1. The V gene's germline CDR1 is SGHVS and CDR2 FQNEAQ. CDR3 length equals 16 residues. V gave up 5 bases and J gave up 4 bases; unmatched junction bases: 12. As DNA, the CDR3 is TGTGCCAGCAGCGACCTTGCCCCGGGACAGGGTTACGAGCAGTACTTC. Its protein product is CASSDLAPGQGYEQYF.

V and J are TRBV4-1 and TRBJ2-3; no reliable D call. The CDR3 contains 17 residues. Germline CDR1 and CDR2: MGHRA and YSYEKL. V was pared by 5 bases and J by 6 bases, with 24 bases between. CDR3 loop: CASSYAPMVIVRDTQYF. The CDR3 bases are TGCGCCAGCAGCTACGCCCCAATGGTCATAGTCCGTGATACGCAGTATTTT.

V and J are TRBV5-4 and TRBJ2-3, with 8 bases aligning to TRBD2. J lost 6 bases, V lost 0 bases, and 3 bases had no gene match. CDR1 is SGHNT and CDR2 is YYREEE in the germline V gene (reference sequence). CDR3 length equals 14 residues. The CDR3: CASSLEIAGDTQYF. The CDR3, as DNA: TGTGCCAGCAGCTTGGAGATAGCGGGGGATACGCAGTATTTT.

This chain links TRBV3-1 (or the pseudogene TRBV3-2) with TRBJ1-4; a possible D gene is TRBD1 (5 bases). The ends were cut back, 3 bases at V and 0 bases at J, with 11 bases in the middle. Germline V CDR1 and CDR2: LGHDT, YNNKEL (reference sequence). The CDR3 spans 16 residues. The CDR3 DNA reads TGTGCCAGCAGCCACCTAAGGGGTGCAACTAATGAAAAACTGTTTTTT. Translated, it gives CASSHLRGATNEKLFF.

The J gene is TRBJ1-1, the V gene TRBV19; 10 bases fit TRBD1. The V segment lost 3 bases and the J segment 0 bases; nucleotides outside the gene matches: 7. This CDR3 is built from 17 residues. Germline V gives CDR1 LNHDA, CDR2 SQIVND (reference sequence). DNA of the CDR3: TGTGCCAGTAGTATTCATCAGGACAGGGGGTTGAACACTGAAGCTTTCTTT. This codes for CASSIHQDRGLNTEAFF. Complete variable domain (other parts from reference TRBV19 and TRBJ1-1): DGGITQSPKYLFRKEGQNVTLSCEQNLNHDAMYWYRQDPGQGLRLIYYSQIVNDFQKGDIAEGYSVSREKKESFPLTVTSAQKNPTAFYLCASSIHQDRGLNTEAFFGQGTRLTVV.

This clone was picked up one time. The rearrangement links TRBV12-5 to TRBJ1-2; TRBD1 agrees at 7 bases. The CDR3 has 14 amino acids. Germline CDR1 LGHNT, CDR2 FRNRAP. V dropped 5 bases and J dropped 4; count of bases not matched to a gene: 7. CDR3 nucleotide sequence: TGTGCTAGTGGTATCGGGACAGAATTCTATGGCTACACCTTC. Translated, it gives CASGIGTEFYGYTF.

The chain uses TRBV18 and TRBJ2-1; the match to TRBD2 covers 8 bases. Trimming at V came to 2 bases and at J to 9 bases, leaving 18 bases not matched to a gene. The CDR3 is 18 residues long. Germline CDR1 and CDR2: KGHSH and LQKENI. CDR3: CASSPYGGAGVPFAEQFF. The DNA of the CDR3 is TGTGCCAGCTCACCATACGGTGGAGCGGGAGTGCCATTCGCTGAGCAGTTCTTC.